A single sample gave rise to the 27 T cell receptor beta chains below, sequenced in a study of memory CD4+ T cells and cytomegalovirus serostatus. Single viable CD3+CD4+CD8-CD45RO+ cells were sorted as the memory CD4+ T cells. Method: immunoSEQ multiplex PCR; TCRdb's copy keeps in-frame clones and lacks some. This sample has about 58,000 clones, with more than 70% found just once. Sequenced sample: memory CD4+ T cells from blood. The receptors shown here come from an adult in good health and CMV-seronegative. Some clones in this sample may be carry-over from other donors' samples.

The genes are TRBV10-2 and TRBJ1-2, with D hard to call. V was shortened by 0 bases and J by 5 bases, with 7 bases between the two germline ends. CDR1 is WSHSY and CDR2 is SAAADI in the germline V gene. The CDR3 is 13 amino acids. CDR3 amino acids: CASSESGSYGYTF. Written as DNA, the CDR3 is TGCGCCAGCAGTGAGTCGGGATCGTATGGCTACACCTTC.

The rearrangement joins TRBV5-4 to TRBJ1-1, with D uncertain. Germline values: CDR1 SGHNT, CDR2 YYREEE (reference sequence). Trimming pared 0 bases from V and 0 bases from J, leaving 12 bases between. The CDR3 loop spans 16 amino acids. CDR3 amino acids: CASSLGAALVNTEAFF. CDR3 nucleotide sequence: TGTGCCAGCAGCTTGGGGGCGGCCCTTGTGAACACTGAAGCTTTCTTT.

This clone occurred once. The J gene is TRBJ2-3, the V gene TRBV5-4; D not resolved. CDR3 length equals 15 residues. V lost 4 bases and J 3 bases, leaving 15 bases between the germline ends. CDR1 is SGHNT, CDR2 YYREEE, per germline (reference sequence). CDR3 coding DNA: TGTGCCAGCAGCCCGGAAAGTGGCCCGACAGATACGCAGTATTTT. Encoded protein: CASSPESGPTDTQYF.

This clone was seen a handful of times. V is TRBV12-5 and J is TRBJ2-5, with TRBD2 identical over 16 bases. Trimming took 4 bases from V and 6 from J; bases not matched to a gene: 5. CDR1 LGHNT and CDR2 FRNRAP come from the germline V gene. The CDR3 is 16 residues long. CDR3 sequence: CASGSGLAGGPKTQYF. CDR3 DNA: TGTGCTAGTGGTTCGGGACTAGCGGGAGGGCCGAAGACCCAGTACTTC.

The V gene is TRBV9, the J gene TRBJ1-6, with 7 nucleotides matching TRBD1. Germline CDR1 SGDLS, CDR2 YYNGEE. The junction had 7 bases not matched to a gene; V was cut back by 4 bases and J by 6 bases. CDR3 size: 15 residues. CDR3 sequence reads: CASSSHRGGNSPLHF. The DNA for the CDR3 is TGTGCCAGCAGCTCGCACAGGGGTGGTAATTCACCCCTCCACTTT.

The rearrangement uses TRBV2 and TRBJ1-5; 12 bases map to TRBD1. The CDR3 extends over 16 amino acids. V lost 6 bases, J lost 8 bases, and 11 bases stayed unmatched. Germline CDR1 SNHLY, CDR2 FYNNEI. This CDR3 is CASRPRDRGLWEPQHF. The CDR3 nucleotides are TGTGCCAGCAGACCCAGGGACAGGGGGCTGTGGGAGCCCCAGCATTTT. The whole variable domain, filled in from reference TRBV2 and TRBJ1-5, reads EPEVTQTPSHQVTQMGQEVILRCVPISNHLYFYWYRQILGQKVEFLVSFYNNEISEKSEIFDDQFSVERPDGSNFTLKIRSTKLEDSAMYFCASRPRDRGLWEPQHFGDGTRLSIL.

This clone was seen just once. The CDR3 sequence: CATSRGTRTDTQYF. The CDR3, as DNA: TGTGCCACCAGCAGAGGAACCCGCACAGATACGCAGTATTTT. The rearrangement links TRBV15 to TRBJ2-3; D ambiguous. Trimming removed 1 base from V and 1 base from J, with 6 bases in between. From germline, CDR1 is LNHNV and CDR2 YYDKDF (reference sequence). The CDR3 runs 14 residues.

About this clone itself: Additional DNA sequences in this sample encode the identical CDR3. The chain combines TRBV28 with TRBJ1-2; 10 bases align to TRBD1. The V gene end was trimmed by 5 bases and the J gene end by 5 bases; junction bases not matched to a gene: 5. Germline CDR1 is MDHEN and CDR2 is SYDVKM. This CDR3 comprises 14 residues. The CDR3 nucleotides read TGTGCCAGCAGTCCCGGGACAGGGGTGTATGGCTACACCTTC. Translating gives CASSPGTGVYGYTF.

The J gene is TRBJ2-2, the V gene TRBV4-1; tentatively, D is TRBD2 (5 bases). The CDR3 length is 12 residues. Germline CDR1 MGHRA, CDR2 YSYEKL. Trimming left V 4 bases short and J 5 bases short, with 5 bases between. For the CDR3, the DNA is TGCGCCAGCAGCCGGAGGACCGGGGAGCTGTTTTTT. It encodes CASSRRTGELFF.

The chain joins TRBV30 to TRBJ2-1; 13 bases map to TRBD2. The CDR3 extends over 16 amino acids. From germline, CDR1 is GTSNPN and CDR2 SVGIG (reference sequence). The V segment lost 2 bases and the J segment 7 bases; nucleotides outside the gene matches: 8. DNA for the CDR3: TGTGCCTGGAGTAAGAGGACTAGCGGGAGCTCTAATGAGCAGTTCTTC. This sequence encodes CAWSKRTSGSSNEQFF.

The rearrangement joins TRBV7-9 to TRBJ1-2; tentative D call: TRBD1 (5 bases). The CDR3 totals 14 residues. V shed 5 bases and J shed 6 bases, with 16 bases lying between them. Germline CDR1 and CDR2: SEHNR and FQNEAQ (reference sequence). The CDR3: CASSGQLTLDGYTF. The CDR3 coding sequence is TGTGCCAGCAGCGGACAATTAACGCTCGATGGCTACACCTTC.

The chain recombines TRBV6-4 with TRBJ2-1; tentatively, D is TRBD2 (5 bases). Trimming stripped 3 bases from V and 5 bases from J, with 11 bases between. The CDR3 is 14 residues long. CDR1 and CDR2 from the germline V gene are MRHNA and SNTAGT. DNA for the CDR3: TGTGCCAGCAGTGAAACTAGTGTCCACAATGAGCAGTTCTTC. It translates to CASSETSVHNEQFF.

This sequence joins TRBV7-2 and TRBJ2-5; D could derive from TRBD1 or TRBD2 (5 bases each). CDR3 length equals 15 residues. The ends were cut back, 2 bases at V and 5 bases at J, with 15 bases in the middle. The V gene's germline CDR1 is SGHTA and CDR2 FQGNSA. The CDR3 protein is CASSLRGWGFETQYF. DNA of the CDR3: TGTGCCAGCAGCTTAAGGGGTTGGGGGTTTGAGACCCAGTACTTC.

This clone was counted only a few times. The CDR3 spells CASSDQGAQTEAFF. CDR3 bases: TGCGCCAGCAGCGATCAGGGGGCGCAGACTGAAGCTTTCTTT. The chain employs TRBV5-1 and TRBJ1-1; 8 positions match TRBD1. V was pared by 4 bases and J by 5 bases, with 7 bases of the junction left unmatched. CDR3 length: 14 residues. Germline V gene sequence: CDR1 SGHRS, CDR2 YFSETQ.

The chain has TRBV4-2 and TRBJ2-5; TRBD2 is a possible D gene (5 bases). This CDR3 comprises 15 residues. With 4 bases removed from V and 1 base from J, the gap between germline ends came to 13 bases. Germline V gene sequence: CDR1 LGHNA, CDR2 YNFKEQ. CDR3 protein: CASSPKRDIQETQYF. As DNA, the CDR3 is TGTGCCAGCAGCCCCAAGAGGGATATCCAAGAGACCCAGTACTTC.

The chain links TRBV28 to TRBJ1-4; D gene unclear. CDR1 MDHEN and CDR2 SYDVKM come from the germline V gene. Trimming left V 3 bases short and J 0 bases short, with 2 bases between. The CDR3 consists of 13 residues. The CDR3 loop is CASSLSTNEKLFF. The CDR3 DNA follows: TGTGCCAGCAGTTTGTCAACTAATGAAAAACTGTTTTTT.

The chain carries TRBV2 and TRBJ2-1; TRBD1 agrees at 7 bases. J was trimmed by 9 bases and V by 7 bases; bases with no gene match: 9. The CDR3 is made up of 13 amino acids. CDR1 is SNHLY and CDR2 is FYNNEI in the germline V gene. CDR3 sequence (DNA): TGTGCCAGCAATTTGGACAGGTCAAGTGAGCAGTTCTTC. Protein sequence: CASNLDRSSEQFF.

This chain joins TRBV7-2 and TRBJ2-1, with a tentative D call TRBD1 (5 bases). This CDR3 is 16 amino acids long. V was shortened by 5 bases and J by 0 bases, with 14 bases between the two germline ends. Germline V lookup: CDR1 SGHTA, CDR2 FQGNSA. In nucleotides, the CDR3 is TGTGCCAGCAGCCCCCCAGGGTTGAGCTCCTACAATGAGCAGTTCTTC. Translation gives CASSPPGLSSYNEQFF.

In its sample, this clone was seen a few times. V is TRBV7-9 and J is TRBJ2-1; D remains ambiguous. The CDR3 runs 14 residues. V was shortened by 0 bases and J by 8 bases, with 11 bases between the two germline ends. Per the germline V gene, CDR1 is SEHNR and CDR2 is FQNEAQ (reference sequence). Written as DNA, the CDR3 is TGTGCCAGCAGCTTAGCGCGAGGAGCCCATGAGCAGTTCTTC. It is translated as CASSLARGAHEQFF.

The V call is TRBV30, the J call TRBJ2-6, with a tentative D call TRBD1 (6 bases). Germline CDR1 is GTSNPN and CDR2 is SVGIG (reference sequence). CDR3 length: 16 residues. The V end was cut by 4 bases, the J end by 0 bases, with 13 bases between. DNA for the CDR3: TGTGCCTGGAAGAGACAGGCGAGCTCTGGGGCCAACGTCCTGACTTTC. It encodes CAWKRQASSGANVLTF.

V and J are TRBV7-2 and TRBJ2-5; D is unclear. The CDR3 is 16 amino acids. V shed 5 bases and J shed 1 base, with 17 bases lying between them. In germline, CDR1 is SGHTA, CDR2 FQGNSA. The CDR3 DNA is TGTGCCAGCAGCACCCGGAGTAGCCGCCTCCAAGAGACCCAGTACTTC. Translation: CASSTRSSRLQETQYF.

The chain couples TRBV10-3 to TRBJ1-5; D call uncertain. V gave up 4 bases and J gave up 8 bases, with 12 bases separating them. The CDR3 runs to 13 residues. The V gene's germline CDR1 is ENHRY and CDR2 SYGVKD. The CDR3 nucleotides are TGTGCCATCAGTGGGACCGAAGTGGAGCCCCAGCATTTT. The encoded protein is CAISGTEVEPQHF.

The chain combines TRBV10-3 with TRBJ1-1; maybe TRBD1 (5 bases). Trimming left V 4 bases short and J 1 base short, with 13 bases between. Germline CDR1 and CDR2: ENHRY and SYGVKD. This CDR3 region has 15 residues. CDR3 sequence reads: CAISVSGLENTEAFF. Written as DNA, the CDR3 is TGTGCCATCAGTGTCTCGGGGCTAGAGAACACTGAAGCTTTCTTT.

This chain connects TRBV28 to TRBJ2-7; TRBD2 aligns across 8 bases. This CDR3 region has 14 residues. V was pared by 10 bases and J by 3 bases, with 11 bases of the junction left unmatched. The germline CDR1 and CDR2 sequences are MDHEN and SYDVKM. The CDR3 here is CATGMASGYYEQYF. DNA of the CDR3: TGTGCCACGGGGATGGCTAGCGGGTACTACGAGCAGTACTTC.

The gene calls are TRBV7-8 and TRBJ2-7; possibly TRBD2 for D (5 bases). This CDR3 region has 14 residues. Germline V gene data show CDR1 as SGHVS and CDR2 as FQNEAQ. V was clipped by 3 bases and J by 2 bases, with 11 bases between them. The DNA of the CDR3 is TGTGCCAGCAGCTTTGGGTGGGGAGCCTACGAGCAGTACTTC. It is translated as CASSFGWGAYEQYF. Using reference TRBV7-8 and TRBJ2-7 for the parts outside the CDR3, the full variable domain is GAGVSQSPRYKVAKRGQDVALRCDPISGHVSLFWYQQALGQGPEFLTYFQNEAQLDKSGLPSDRFFAERPEGSVSTLKIQRTQQEDSAVYLCASSFGWGAYEQYFGPGTRLTVT.

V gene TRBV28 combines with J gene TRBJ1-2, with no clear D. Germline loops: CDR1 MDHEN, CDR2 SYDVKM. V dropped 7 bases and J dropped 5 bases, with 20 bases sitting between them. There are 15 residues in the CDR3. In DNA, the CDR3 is TGTGCCAGCACGTCGAGAACTCCAGTTCCGTATGGCTACACCTTC. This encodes CASTSRTPVPYGYTF.

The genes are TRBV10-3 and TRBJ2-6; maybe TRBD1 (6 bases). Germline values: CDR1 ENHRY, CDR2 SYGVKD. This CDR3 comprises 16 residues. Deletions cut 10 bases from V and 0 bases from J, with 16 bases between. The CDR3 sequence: CATPGHQSSGANVLTF. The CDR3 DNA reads TGTGCCACTCCGGGACATCAGAGCTCTGGGGCCAACGTCCTGACTTTC.